The sequence of this T cell receptor beta chain was determined in a study of CD8+ T cells in alopecia areata. Regarding treatment: oral pan-JAK inhibitor, 5-10 mg twice daily. The CDR3 is made up of 15 amino acids. Germline V gives CDR1 MGHDK, CDR2 SYGVNS. Losses at the gene ends were 5 bases for V and 3 bases for J; bases not matched to a gene: 5. TCR sequencing used cDNA made by reverse transcription of extracted RNA. Sequencing was performed with immunoSEQ multiplex PCR; in TCRdb, only in-frame clones are kept and a portion is missing. The sample yields 87,000 or so clones, 60% to 80% seen once. The clonotype was recovered from a human donor with alopecia areata. Source: CD8+ T cells sorted from blood, taken at week 44, from a patient treated with tofacitinib. V and J are TRBV25-1 and TRBJ2-3; 10 bases match TRBD1. CDR3 sequence (DNA): TGTGCCAGCAGTTTCGGGACAGGGGAAACAGATACGCAGTATTTT. Protein sequence: CASSFGTGETDTQYF.